Sequencing of this T cell receptor beta chain was carried out in a study of T cells in Graves' hyperthyroidism and ophthalmopathy. Germline V gene lookup returns CDR1 SGHRS and CDR2 YFSETQ. The V gene end was trimmed by 5 bases and the J gene end by 4 bases; junction bases not matched to a gene: 6. The CDR3 covers 14 residues. The sample holds many counts of this clonotype. Using RNA transcripts as the source, TCR beta CDR3 regions were amplified. The HTBI primer set was used in a first-round RT-PCR of the TCR CDR3. TCRdb fed the multiplex PCR reads into MiXCR, producing one record per CDR3 protein. The sample holds roughly 350,000 distinct CDR3 sequences, 13% to 15% seen once.

The sequenced sample consisted of blood. The TCR sequence derives from a woman aged 25 to 39 with Graves' ophthalmopathy. V usage is TRBV5-1 and J usage is TRBJ2-7, with TRBD1 matching 10 bases. The chain's CDR3 is CASRPGQGRYEQYF. The CDR3 region has the DNA TGCGCCAGCAGGCCGGGACAGGGGCGATACGAGCAGTACTTC.